The 20 T cell receptor beta chains reported below all come from one sample, sequenced in a study of blood T cell repertoires in COVID-19. Sequencing was performed with immunoSEQ multiplex PCR; in TCRdb, only in-frame clones are kept and a portion is missing. The table records approximately 290,000 clones, approximately 93% of them present only once. The source material was peripheral blood. All receptors come from a woman aged 25 to 39 with COVID-19, enrolled during active disease.

The J gene is TRBJ2-5, the V gene TRBV5-1; 8 nucleotides match TRBD2. The ends lost 0 bases at V and 1 base at J; junction bases unmatched: 2. The CDR3 extends over 15 amino acids. Germline CDR1 is SGHRS and CDR2 is YFSETQ. The CDR3 DNA reads as TGCGCCAGCAGCTTGGGACTAGCGACCCAAGAGACCCAGTACTTC. This translates into CASSLGLATQETQYF.

The chain combines TRBV19 with TRBJ1-1; D remains ambiguous. Germline CDR1 LNHDA, CDR2 SQIVND (reference sequence). The CDR3 consists of 14 residues. The V gene lost 3 bases and the J gene lost 10 bases, with 18 bases spanning the gap. The CDR3 nucleotides read TGTGCCAGTAGTATCGACCCCCTGGCAGGTACAGCTTTCTTT. Protein product: CASSIDPLAGTAFF.

This clone has just a few counts. The chain joins TRBV28 to TRBJ1-4; a weak D match, TRBD1 (5 bases). CDR1 MDHEN and CDR2 SYDVKM come from the germline V gene. The CDR3 covers 15 residues. The germline V and J ends were trimmed by 5 bases and 0 bases, with 10 bases remaining between them. The CDR3 here is CASSSGAATNEKLFF. The CDR3 DNA is TGTGCCAGCAGTAGCGGGGCGGCAACTAATGAAAAACTGTTTTTT.

This clone was seen just once. The rearrangement uses TRBV27 and TRBJ2-1; D perhaps matches TRBD2 (6 bases). CDR1 and CDR2 (germline): MNHEY, SMNVEV (reference sequence). V was clipped by 8 bases and J by 4 bases, with 12 bases between them. The CDR3 has 13 residues. The CDR3, as DNA: TGTGCCAGCCTAGCGACCGAATACAATGAGCAGTTCTTC. Amino acid sequence: CASLATEYNEQFF.

The chain carries TRBV24-1 and TRBJ1-1; 9 positions agree with TRBD1. This CDR3 comprises 14 residues. The germline V gene has CDR1 KGHDR and CDR2 SFDVKD. Trimming removed 2 bases from V and 11 bases from J; junction bases left unmatched: 8. The CDR3 region is CATSDSGTGPRAFF. The CDR3 DNA reads as TGTGCCACCAGTGATTCCGGGACAGGGCCGCGGGCTTTCTTT.

V and J are TRBV10-3 and TRBJ2-1; 9 bases agree with TRBD2. The germline V gene encodes CDR1 ENHRY and CDR2 SYGVKD. The V gene end was trimmed by 0 bases and the J gene end by 8 bases; junction bases not matched to a gene: 8. The CDR3 length is 16 residues. The CDR3 DNA follows: TGTGCCATCAGTGAGTCGAAGCGCGGGAGGGCAGATGAGCAGTTCTTC. This translates into CAISESKRGRADEQFF.

In the case of this clone: Other DNA sequences in this sample translate to the same CDR3. The chain has TRBV27 and TRBJ2-6, with D maybe TRBD2 (5 bases). CDR1 is MNHEY, CDR2 SMNVEV, per germline (reference sequence). The CDR3 is 15 amino acids. V lost 5 bases, J lost 4 bases, and 12 bases lay in between. The CDR3 DNA sequence: TGTGCCAGCAGTCATACGACGGGAGGGGCCAACGTCCTGACTTTC. This gives the protein CASSHTTGGANVLTF.

The J gene is TRBJ1-1, the V gene TRBV25-1; tentatively, D is TRBD1 (5 bases). V shed 3 bases and J shed 6 bases, with 8 bases lying between them. The germline CDR1 and CDR2 sequences are MGHDK and SYGVNS. The CDR3 totals 12 residues. The CDR3 DNA sequence: TGTGCCAGCAGTGACCAGGGTTCTGAAGCTTTCTTT. This gives the protein CASSDQGSEAFF.

The V gene is TRBV9, the J gene TRBJ2-2, with TRBD2 matching 8 bases. Germline V CDR1 and CDR2: SGDLS, YYNGEE. Trimming took 0 bases from V and 2 from J; bases not matched to a gene: 3. The CDR3 has 16 amino acids. CDR3 protein: CASSVVTSANTGELFF. In DNA form, the CDR3 reads TGTGCCAGCAGCGTAGTGACTAGCGCAAACACCGGGGAGCTGTTTTTT.

The chain combines TRBV30 with TRBJ2-2, with 7 bases that match TRBD2. The germline V gene has CDR1 GTSNPN and CDR2 SVGIG (reference sequence). CDR3 length: 15 residues. V dropped 2 bases and J dropped 1; count of bases not matched to a gene: 4. The CDR3 spells CAWSPKRGNTGELFF. The CDR3 nucleotides are TGTGCCTGGAGTCCCAAGCGGGGGAACACCGGGGAGCTGTTTTTT. The variable domain in full, completed from reference TRBV30 and TRBJ2-2, reads SQTIHQWPATLVQPVGSPLSLECTVEGTSNPNLYWYRQAAGRGLQLLFYSVGIGQISSEVPQNLSASRPQDRQFILSSKKLLLSDSGFYLCAWSPKRGNTGELFFGEGSRLTVL.

The V and J genes are TRBV5-1 and TRBJ1-1; the D is unclear. This CDR3 has 15 amino acids. V lost 3 bases and J 1 base, leaving 13 bases between the germline ends. Per germline, CDR1 SGHRS and CDR2 YFSETQ. CDR3 DNA sequence: TGCGCCAGCAGCTCCCCCGGGAATACGAACACTGAAGCTTTCTTT. The encoded protein is CASSSPGNTNTEAFF.

V and J are TRBV7-2 and TRBJ1-4; D is perhaps TRBD1 (5 bases). V dropped 3 bases and J dropped 4 bases, with 15 bases sitting between them. This CDR3 comprises 16 residues. Germline V gene lookup returns CDR1 SGHTA and CDR2 FQGNSA. The CDR3 bases are TGTGCCAGCAGCTTTCCGCGAACAGGCTTTAATGAAAAACTGTTTTTT. Its translation is CASSFPRTGFNEKLFF.

This chain connects TRBV5-4 to TRBJ2-5; tentative D call: TRBD2 (6 bases). Germline V CDR1 and CDR2: SGHNT, YYREEE (reference sequence). The V and J ends lost 3 bases and 4 bases respectively, with 22 bases between them. The CDR3 length is 17 residues. The CDR3 sequence is CASSYRLWREGRETQYF. The CDR3 coding sequence is TGTGCCAGCAGCTACCGTCTTTGGCGGGAAGGACGAGAGACCCAGTACTTC.

Turning to this clone: Other nucleotide sequences from this sample produce the same CDR3. The chain joins TRBV6-5 to TRBJ1-2; no firm D call. There are 14 residues in the CDR3. Trimming pared 2 bases from V and 2 bases from J, leaving 9 bases between. Germline V CDR1 and CDR2: MNHEY, SVGAGI. Here the CDR3 reads CASSYRTGNYGYTF. In nucleotides, the CDR3 is TGTGCCAGCAGTTACCGGACGGGGAACTATGGCTACACCTTC.

The CDR3 loop reads CASSPGTGVTYEQYF. DNA for the CDR3: TGTGCCAGCAGCCCCGGGACAGGGGTAACCTACGAGCAGTACTTC. The chain uses TRBV5-4 and TRBJ2-7; TRBD1 aligns across 10 bases. This CDR3 is 15 amino acids long. Germline trimming cut 4 bases from V and 2 bases from J; bases unmatched to any gene: 6. The germline CDR1 and CDR2 sequences are SGHNT and YYREEE (reference sequence).

In its sample, this clone was seen once. In nucleotides, the CDR3 is TGCAGCGTTGCAGGGGCGGATAATGAAAAACTGTTTTTT. As protein: CSVAGADNEKLFF. The chain has TRBV29-1 and TRBJ1-4, with a weak D call TRBD1 (6 bases). Germline loops: CDR1 SQVTM, CDR2 ANQGSEA. Deletions cut 4 bases from V and 4 bases from J, with 10 bases between. The length of the CDR3 is 13 residues.

This chain uses TRBV7-8 with TRBJ1-5; D gene unclear. From germline, CDR1 is SGHVS and CDR2 FQNEAQ. The CDR3 sequence is 16 residues long. V was cut by 3 bases and J by 0 bases, with 12 bases left in between. For the CDR3, the DNA is TGTGCCAGCAGCTTGAGTCTGTCATATAGCAATCAGCCCCAGCATTTT. Encoded protein: CASSLSLSYSNQPQHF.

This clone came up once. The chain has TRBV11-2 and TRBJ2-1, with D unclear. From germline, CDR1 is SGHAT and CDR2 FQNNGV. Trimming took off 5 bases at V and 7 bases at J, with 12 bases between the two ends. The CDR3 spans 13 residues. CDR3 amino acids: CASSQESMNEQFF. Here the CDR3 DNA reads TGTGCCAGCAGCCAAGAGAGTATGAATGAGCAGTTCTTC.

V gene TRBV3-1 (or the pseudogene TRBV3-2) combines with J gene TRBJ1-5; TRBD1 might be the D (6 bases). Germline-derived CDR1 and CDR2 are LGHDT and YNNKEL (reference sequence). Trimming left V 0 bases short and J 2 bases short, with 14 bases between. There are 17 residues in the CDR3. The CDR3 loop reads CASSQDGARGGNQPQHF. CDR3 DNA sequence: TGTGCCAGCAGCCAAGATGGGGCCAGGGGCGGCAATCAGCCCCAGCATTTT.

This chain uses TRBV29-1 with TRBJ1-3; D is undetermined. Per germline, CDR1 SQVTM and CDR2 ANQGSEA. The V end lost 5 bases, the J end lost 1 base, and 6 bases lay between the germline ends. This CDR3 comprises 12 residues. CDR3 DNA: TGCAGCGTTCTTGAGTCTGGAAACACCATATATTTT. Protein product: CSVLESGNTIYF.